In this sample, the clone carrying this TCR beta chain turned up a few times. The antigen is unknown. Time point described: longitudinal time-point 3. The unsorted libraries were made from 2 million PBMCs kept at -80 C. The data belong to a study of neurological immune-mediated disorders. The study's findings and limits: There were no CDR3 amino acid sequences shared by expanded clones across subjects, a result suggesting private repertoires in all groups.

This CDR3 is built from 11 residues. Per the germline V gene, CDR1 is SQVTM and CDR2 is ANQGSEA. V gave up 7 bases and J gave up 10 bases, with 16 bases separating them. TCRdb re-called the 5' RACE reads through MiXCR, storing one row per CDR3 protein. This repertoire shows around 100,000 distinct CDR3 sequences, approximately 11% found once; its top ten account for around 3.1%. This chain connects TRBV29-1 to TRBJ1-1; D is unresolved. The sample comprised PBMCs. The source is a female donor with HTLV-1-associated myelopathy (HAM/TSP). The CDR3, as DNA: TGCAGCGGAACCGACGGGGTAAGAGCTTTCTTT. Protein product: CSGTDGVRAFF.